In this sample, the clone carrying this TCR beta chain turned up a few times. Antigen unknown. The data originate from a study of T cell repertoires in cytomegalovirus infection. Study background: Peptides in the study included HLA-C-restricted and HLA-B-restricted CMV epitopes. Public signatures in TCR beta pointed to CMV infection and matching HLA type. Regarding the study as a whole: Summed public TCR beta family frequency identified CMV carriers bearing the relevant HLA. HLA-C-restricted CMV clonotypes gave the most frequent clonotype in two of eight donors.

This CDR3 has 13 residues. V lost 5 bases, J lost 8 bases, and 13 bases lay in between. Per the germline V gene, CDR1 is SGHTA and CDR2 is FQGTGA. Using its own MiXCR run on the reads, TCRdb lists one record per CDR3 protein. This table holds approximately 110,000 distinct CDR3 sequences, about 31% found once. This chain uses TRBV7-3 with TRBJ2-1; D is ambiguous. This clonotype was obtained from a human donor in good health (CMV status not recorded). Some clones in this sample may be carry-over from other donors' samples. This specimen consisted of CD8+ T cells from cultured PBMCs, obtained from culture after CMV antigen stimulation. CDR3 protein: CASSHELSDEQFF. The CDR3 bases are TGTGCCAGCAGCCACGAACTATCGGATGAGCAGTTCTTC. Together with reference TRBV7-3 and TRBJ2-1, the CDR3 gives the full variable domain: GAGVSQTPSNKVTEKGKYVELRCDPISGHTALYWYRQSLGQGPEFLIYFQGTGAADDSGLPNDRFFAVRPEGSVSTLKIQRTERGDSAVYLCASSHELSDEQFFGPGTRLTVL.